The entry that follows covers one T cell receptor beta chain sequence. The data were obtained in a study of blood T cell repertoires in COVID-19. About the study: Collection of acute and convalescent COVID-19 samples took place in the United States, Italy and Spain. PBMCs, B-cell-depleted T cells, or T cells were the source of the cDNA or gDNA that made up the material.

Produced via immunoSEQ multiplex PCR; TCRdb's table is partial and in-frame only. This sample yields 80,000 to 95,000 clones, of which 81% are seen a single time; over 35% belongs to the top ten. The receptor's source is a man at least 80 years old with acute or convalescent COVID-19. Specimen: peripheral blood.

In DNA, the CDR3 is TGTGCCAGCAGCCGAGGAAGGGAGGGCCGAGGCAATGAGCAGTTCTTC. The encoded protein is CASSRGREGRGNEQFF. The chain combines TRBV7-8 with TRBJ2-1; 7 nucleotides line up with TRBD2. CDR1 is SGHVS, CDR2 FQNEAQ, per germline. Unmatched junction bases numbered 13, after V lost 5 bases and J lost 6 bases. This CDR3 is built from 16 residues.